The present T cell receptor (beta chain) was sequenced within a study of T-cell memory formation after mild COVID-19. The CDR3 is 16 residues long. Trimming took off 7 bases at V and 0 bases at J, with 21 bases between the two ends. From germline, CDR1 is SQVTM and CDR2 ANQGSEA. From the 5' RACE reads, TCRdb called clonotypes with MiXCR, one entry per CDR3 protein. The table has 100,000 to 150,000 distinct CDR3 sequences, roughly 6% seen once; the top ten hold approximately 2%. This clonotype was seen a few times. The clonotype originates from an adult woman who had mild COVID-19 (a few samples of this study predate the infection). Cell type and time point are not known. Source material: PBMCs or a T cell subset sorted from them (not recorded which). The genes are TRBV29-1 and TRBJ1-1; tentatively, D is TRBD1 (6 bases). For the CDR3, the DNA is TGCAGCGGCGAGGGTCGACGGGGGGCCTTGAACACTGAAGCTTTCTTT. Protein sequence: CSGEGRRGALNTEAFF.